Below, 16 T cell receptor beta chains from the same sample are listed, as sequenced in a study of shared clonotypes between healthy human individuals. Assay: immunoSEQ multiplex PCR; the TCRdb copy retains only in-frame clones and omits some. The table shows over a million clones, with under 99% occurring only once. Sequencing was performed on naive CD4+ T cells sorted from blood. The subset here: CD45RA+ positively selected. The origin of the receptors is a man aged 30 to 39 in good health.

The gene calls are TRBV9 and TRBJ1-2; D remains ambiguous. V was pared by 0 bases and J by 8 bases, with 8 bases between. Germline V CDR1 and CDR2: SGDLS, YYNGEE. The CDR3 is 12 residues long. This chain's CDR3 is CASSVEGWGYTF. The DNA for the CDR3 is TGTGCCAGCAGCGTAGAAGGGTGGGGCTACACCTTC.

This rearrangement joins TRBV15 to TRBJ1-1; D is unclear. From germline, CDR1 is LNHNV and CDR2 YYDKDF (reference sequence). Trimming took 2 bases from V and 3 from J, leaving 13 bases between them. This CDR3 is 15 amino acids long. The CDR3 sequence: CATSRSLMSDTEAFF. CDR3 DNA sequence: TGTGCCACCAGCAGAAGTTTAATGTCGGACACTGAAGCTTTCTTT.

The V gene is TRBV7-3, the J gene TRBJ2-2; 13 positions agree with TRBD2. V was clipped by 4 bases and J by 2 bases; unmatched bases: 7. This CDR3 has 18 residues. The germline V gene has CDR1 SGHTA and CDR2 FQGTGA. CDR3 protein: CASSSTTSGRLNTGELFF. CDR3 nucleotides: TGTGCCAGCAGCTCAACGACTAGCGGGAGGCTTAACACCGGGGAGCTGTTTTTT. The whole variable domain, remainder taken from reference TRBV7-3 and TRBJ2-2, is GAGVSQTPSNKVTEKGKYVELRCDPISGHTALYWYRQSLGQGPEFLIYFQGTGAADDSGLPNDRFFAVRPEGSVSTLKIQRTERGDSAVYLCASSSTTSGRLNTGELFFGEGSRLTVL.

V gene TRBV27 combines with J gene TRBJ1-5, with 7 nucleotides matching TRBD1. Per the germline V gene, CDR1 is MNHEY and CDR2 is SMNVEV (reference sequence). The CDR3 runs 14 residues. The V segment lost 3 bases and the J segment 6 bases; nucleotides outside the gene matches: 5. CDR3 in amino acids: CASSFQGGGQPQHF. The CDR3, as DNA: TGTGCCAGCAGTTTCCAGGGGGGAGGTCAGCCCCAGCATTTT.

The chain couples TRBV11-2 to TRBJ2-1; TRBD2 is a possible D gene (5 bases). The CDR3 is 16 residues long. V was shortened by 5 bases and J by 4 bases, with 18 bases between the two germline ends. In germline, CDR1 is SGHAT, CDR2 FQNNGV. CDR3 DNA: TGTGCCAGCAGCCTTACCGGGAACTCCTATTACAATGAGCAGTTCTTC. Translation gives CASSLTGNSYYNEQFF.

The V call is TRBV5-1, the J call TRBJ2-7; D uncertain. The germline V gene encodes CDR1 SGHRS and CDR2 YFSETQ. The germline V and J ends were trimmed by 2 bases and 2 bases, with 8 bases remaining between them. The length of the CDR3 is 13 residues. The CDR3 spells CASSFRETYEQYF. The CDR3 DNA sequence: TGCGCCAGCAGCTTCAGAGAAACCTACGAGCAGTACTTC.

Concerning this clone itself: This sample also contains other DNA sequences that code for the same CDR3. V and J are TRBV18 and TRBJ2-5, with D possibly TRBD2 on 6 matching bases. The germline V and J ends were trimmed by 2 bases and 5 bases, with 9 bases remaining between them. Per germline, CDR1 KGHSH and CDR2 LQKENI. This CDR3 has 13 residues. The CDR3 DNA reads as TGTGCCAGCTCACCATTGGGGAGGGAGACCCAGTACTTC. Encoded protein: CASSPLGRETQYF.

The V call is TRBV18, the J call TRBJ1-2; TRBD1 might be the D (6 bases). This CDR3 region has 16 residues. The germline V gene has CDR1 KGHSH and CDR2 LQKENI. V shed 3 bases and J shed 2 bases, with 16 bases lying between them. As DNA, the CDR3 is TGTGCCAGCTCACCCATAAGGCGGGACATAAACTATGGCTACACCTTC. It codes for CASSPIRRDINYGYTF.

The gene calls are TRBV28 and TRBJ2-1; TRBD2 agrees at 15 bases. Losses at the gene ends were 4 bases for V and 0 bases for J; bases not matched to a gene: 4. The germline V gene encodes CDR1 MDHEN and CDR2 SYDVKM. The CDR3 has 18 amino acids. CDR3: CASSSGLAGGSSYNEQFF. In DNA form, the CDR3 reads TGTGCCAGCAGTTCAGGACTAGCGGGAGGGAGCTCCTACAATGAGCAGTTCTTC.

CDR3 loop: CASSLRHFTGELFF. CDR3 bases: TGTGCCAGCAGTTTAAGACATTTTACCGGGGAGCTGTTTTTT. The chain joins TRBV28 to TRBJ2-2; D ambiguous. Germline V gene lookup returns CDR1 MDHEN and CDR2 SYDVKM. The length of the CDR3 is 14 residues. The ends were cut back, 2 bases at V and 5 bases at J, with 9 bases in the middle. The full variable domain, in which reference TRBV28 and TRBJ2-2 provide the parts outside the CDR3, is DVKVTQSSRYLVKRTGEKVFLECVQDMDHENMFWYRQDPGLGLRLIYFSYDVKMKEKGDIPEGYSVSREKKERFSLILESASTNQTSMYLCASSLRHFTGELFFGEGSRLTVL.

For the CDR3, the DNA is TGCGCCAGCAGCTTAACCCTAGGTGGGCAGCCCCAGCATTTT. Protein: CASSLTLGGQPQHF. This rearrangement joins TRBV5-1 to TRBJ1-5; D uncertain. V was pared by 2 bases and J by 7 bases, with 13 bases between. Per the germline V gene, CDR1 is SGHRS and CDR2 is YFSETQ. The CDR3 covers 14 residues.

V gene TRBV6-1 combines with J gene TRBJ1-1; possibly TRBD1 for D (5 bases). CDR1 is MNHNS, CDR2 SASEGT, per germline. This CDR3 comprises 14 residues. The V and J ends lost 2 bases and 4 bases respectively, with 11 bases between them. CDR3 amino acids: CASSEKGVGTEAFF. The CDR3 region has the DNA TGTGCCAGCAGTGAAAAAGGGGTTGGCACTGAAGCTTTCTTT.

This chain links TRBV7-6 with TRBJ1-3; D gene ambiguous. Germline V CDR1 and CDR2: SGHVS, FNYEAQ. The CDR3 length is 15 residues. V lost 3 bases and J lost 0, with 9 bases in between. The CDR3 protein is CASSLQSYSGNTIYF. In nucleotides, the CDR3 is TGTGCCAGCAGCTTGCAGAGCTACTCTGGAAACACCATATATTTT.

The gene calls are TRBV18 and TRBJ2-2; 10 bases align to TRBD1. This CDR3 comprises 16 residues. The V segment lost 6 bases and the J segment 0 bases; nucleotides outside the gene matches: 4. Per germline, CDR1 KGHSH and CDR2 LQKENI. The CDR3: CASSLTGGSNTGELFF. Here the CDR3 DNA reads TGTGCCAGCTCTCTGACAGGGGGCTCGAACACCGGGGAGCTGTTTTTT.

The rearrangement links TRBV18 to TRBJ2-2, with TRBD2 as a possible D gene (5 bases). The germline V gene has CDR1 KGHSH and CDR2 LQKENI. This CDR3 is 19 amino acids long. Trimming stripped 3 bases from V and 1 base from J, with 21 bases between. CDR3 DNA: TGTGCCAGCTCACCGTTGATGGGTAAAGTGCGGGTGAACACCGGGGAGCTGTTTTTT. Its translation: CASSPLMGKVRVNTGELFF. Full variable domain (rest looked up from reference TRBV18 and TRBJ2-2): NAGVMQNPRHLVRRRGQEARLRCSPMKGHSHVYWYRQLPEEGLKFMVYLQKENIIDESGMPKERFSAEFPKEGPSILRIQQVVRGDSAAYFCASSPLMGKVRVNTGELFFGEGSRLTVL.

V is TRBV19 and J is TRBJ2-2; D might be TRBD1 (6 bases). This CDR3 comprises 16 residues. Between the trimmed V and J ends, which lost 1 base and 2 bases, there was a span of 11 bases. Germline V lookup: CDR1 LNHDA, CDR2 SQIVND (reference sequence). CDR3 bases: TGTGCCAGTAGTATAGGTTCAGGGGCCAACACCGGGGAGCTGTTTTTT. It encodes CASSIGSGANTGELFF.